The 7 T cell receptor beta chains in this list originate from one sample, sequenced in a study of blood T cell repertoires in COVID-19. The method was immunoSEQ multiplex PCR; TCRdb's version includes in-frame clones alone and lacks a portion of them. In the table there are tens of thousands of clones, over 60% of which are singletons. Input material: peripheral blood. The source of these receptors is a man aged 30 to 45 with COVID-19, enrolled during active disease.

The rearrangement links TRBV9 to TRBJ1-2; D is uncertain. Trimming took off 3 bases at V and 4 bases at J, with 13 bases between the two ends. Per germline, CDR1 SGDLS and CDR2 YYNGEE. This CDR3 is 14 amino acids long. The CDR3 loop reads CASSAAASGYGYTF. The CDR3 DNA reads as TGTGCCAGCAGCGCAGCGGCGAGCGGCTATGGCTACACCTTC.

The chain employs TRBV18 and TRBJ2-2; D might be TRBD1 (5 bases). The length of the CDR3 is 15 residues. Trimming pared 0 bases from V and 4 bases from J, leaving 9 bases between. Germline lookup yields CDR1 KGHSH and CDR2 LQKENI. The CDR3 region is CASSPPTVGTGELFF. The CDR3 coding sequence is TGTGCCAGCTCACCACCGACAGTGGGCACCGGGGAGCTGTTTTTT.

The chain uses TRBV28 and TRBJ2-3; 13 nucleotides line up with TRBD2. V gave up 8 bases and J gave up 2 bases; unmatched junction bases: 10. CDR1 MDHEN and CDR2 SYDVKM come from the germline V gene. CDR3 length: 17 amino acids. Here the CDR3 reads CASRLGLAGILTDTQYF. The CDR3 nucleotides read TGTGCCAGCCGATTGGGACTAGCGGGAATCCTCACAGATACGCAGTATTTT.

The chain joins TRBV11-3 to TRBJ2-3; 11 positions agree with TRBD1. This CDR3 is built from 14 residues. CDR1 and CDR2 from the germline V gene are SGHNT and YENEEA. V gave up 5 bases and J gave up 8 bases; unmatched junction bases: 6. The CDR3 DNA reads as TGTGCCAGCAGCCTCGGACAGGGGGCGGTTACGCAGTATTTT. Its protein product is CASSLGQGAVTQYF.

The genes are TRBV3-1 (or the pseudogene TRBV3-2) and TRBJ2-7, with 11 bases lining up with TRBD2. Trimming cost V 1 base and J 2 bases; bases outside gene matches: 4. Germline V lookup: CDR1 LGHDT, CDR2 YNNKEL (reference sequence). The CDR3 has 16 residues. The CDR3 bases are TGTGCCAGCAGCCAAGCGGGGGGACTAGCGGCCTACGAGCAGTACTTC. Protein sequence: CASSQAGGLAAYEQYF.

This clone was recorded only once. This sequence joins TRBV28 and TRBJ2-7; tentative D call: TRBD1 (6 bases). Germline assignment: CDR1 MDHEN and CDR2 SYDVKM. Trimming shortened V by 8 bases and J by 3 bases, and 14 bases separated the two germline ends. This CDR3 has 13 residues. This chain's CDR3 is CASSNGQFYEQYF. The CDR3 DNA follows: TGTGCCAGCTCTAACGGACAGTTCTACGAGCAGTACTTC.

V gene TRBV7-9 combines with J gene TRBJ2-7, with 14 bases that match TRBD2. V gave up 2 bases and J gave up 6 bases; unmatched junction bases: 6. The CDR3 length is 16 residues. Germline-derived CDR1 and CDR2 are SEHNR and FQNEAQ (reference sequence). The CDR3 region has the DNA TGTGCCAGCAGCTTAAGGATGACTAGCGGGAGGGTCGAGCAGTACTTC. It translates to CASSLRMTSGRVEQYF.